A selection of T cell receptor beta chains follows, all from one sample in a study of blood T cells in healthy people across ages. Using its own MiXCR run on the 5' RACE reads, TCRdb lists one record per CDR3 protein. Here the sample spans more than 1,400,000 distinct CDR3 sequences, roughly 45% being singletons. Sequences were obtained from blood. The receptors shown here come from a young woman in good health. The CDR3 runs from the conserved cysteine through the conserved F or W. A D gene is named only where the DNA matches it firmly. Rows give clone size only sometimes, using once, few, many, or a class for an expanded clone.

cdr3_nt cdr3_aa d_call j_call clone_size v_call
TGCGCCAGCAGCCTTCGAGGTGGAGCCGCCTACGAGCAGTACTTC CASSLRGGAAYEQYF NA TRBJ2-7 few TRBV5-1
TGTGCCAGCAGTTGGTCCCAAGAGACCCAGTACTTC CASSWSQETQYF NA TRBJ2-5 many TRBV6-2/TRBV6-3
TGTGCCAGCAGTGGAGAGTGGGACACAGATACGCAGTATTTT CASSGEWDTDTQYF NA TRBJ2-3 few TRBV27
TGCAGCGCCGCAGGGGGCGGATTTGGCTACACCTTC CSAAGGGFGYTF TRBD1 TRBJ1-2 few TRBV29-1
TGTGCCATCAGTGAGGCGAGGACAGGAGCCGGGGAGCTGTTTTTT CAISEARTGAGELFF TRBD1 TRBJ2-2 NA TRBV10-3
TGTGGCATCAGTACCGGGACAGGCTCCACAGATACGCAGTATTTT CGISTGTGSTDTQYF TRBD1 TRBJ2-3 NA TRBV10-3
TGCGCCAGCAGCCCCCATGCAGGGTCCGAGCAGTACTTC CASSPHAGSEQYF NA TRBJ2-7 few TRBV4-1
TGCAGCGTTGTGGAAACCTACAATGAGCAGTACTTC CSVVETYNEQYF NA TRBJ2-7 NA TRBV29-1
TGTGCCATCAGTGAGTCTAGTGACTACGAGCAGTACTTC CAISESSDYEQYF NA TRBJ2-7 NA TRBV10-3
TGTGCCAGCAGCGTTACAGGGTCGGGGGCCAACGTCCTGACTTTC CASSVTGSGANVLTF NA TRBJ2-6 NA TRBV9
TGTGCCAGCAGCTTAGTCGGGAATACGAATGAAAAACTGTTTTTT CASSLVGNTNEKLFF NA TRBJ1-4 NA TRBV11-2
TGTGCCAGCAGCTTAGGACTAGCGGGAGGAGCAGATACGCAGTATTTT CASSLGLAGGADTQYF TRBD2 TRBJ2-3 many TRBV7-2
TGTGCCAGCAGCTTAGAGGTTACGGGGGCGACAGATACGCAGTATTTT CASSLEVTGATDTQYF NA TRBJ2-3 NA TRBV7-3
TGTGCCAGCAGCCGGGGACTAGCGGGAGGGAACAATGAGCAGTTCTTC CASSRGLAGGNNEQFF TRBD2 TRBJ2-1 NA TRBV27
TGCAGTGCTAGGTTGGGGGGCGCGGGTAACATTCAGTACTTC CSARLGGAGNIQYF NA TRBJ2-4 once TRBV20-1
TGTGCCAGCAGCTTGGTTGACAGGGACTACGAGCAGTACTTC CASSLVDRDYEQYF TRBD1 TRBJ2-7 NA TRBV5-5
TGTGCCAGCAGTTACGGGTTCAACAGTAACTATGGCTACACCTTC CASSYGFNSNYGYTF NA TRBJ1-2 NA TRBV6-5
TGTGCCAGCAGGCCGGGACAGGGGGCTCGATTGGAGACCCAGTACTTC CASRPGQGARLETQYF TRBD1 TRBJ2-5 few TRBV6-1
TGTGCCAGCAGTCCCCAGGAACACTACGAGCAGTACTTC CASSPQEHYEQYF NA TRBJ2-7 NA TRBV6-5
TGTGCCAGCAGCTTCGGGGGGATCAAAGCCCACGAGCAGTACTTC CASSFGGIKAHEQYF TRBD2 TRBJ2-7 NA TRBV11-2
TGTGCCAGCACCACCGAAGGAACTAGCGGGTCCATCGGGGAGACCCAGTACTTC CASTTEGTSGSIGETQYF TRBD2 TRBJ2-5 NA TRBV12-3/TRBV12-4
TGTGCCAGCACGCCGGGGGAATACAATGAGCAGTTCTTC CASTPGEYNEQFF NA TRBJ2-1 NA TRBV2
TGTGCCATCAAGGAAGGGACTAACGTCGAGGAGCAGTACTTC CAIKEGTNVEEQYF TRBD2 TRBJ2-5 NA TRBV10-3
TGTGCCAGCAGCCCGAGAGGGGGACTCAATCAGCCCCAGCATTTT CASSPRGGLNQPQHF NA TRBJ1-5 few TRBV7-2
TGTGCCAGCAGCTTAGCTCCCAGCCCCTACGAGCAGTACTTC CASSLAPSPYEQYF NA TRBJ2-7 NA TRBV7-9
TGTGCCAGCAGTGAGGGACAATCCGCCCACAATGAGCAGTTCTTC CASSEGQSAHNEQFF NA TRBJ2-1 NA TRBV2
TGTGCCAGTAGTACCCGGGACAGGGGAAACAATCAGCCCCAGCATTTT CASSTRDRGNNQPQHF TRBD1 TRBJ1-5 NA TRBV19
TGCGCCAGCAGCGCTCGACGGACTAACACAGATACGCAGTATTTT CASSARRTNTDTQYF NA TRBJ2-3 NA TRBV5-1
TGTGCCGGCAGTTTACCGACAGGGGGTGGCACCGGGGAGCTGTTTTTT CAGSLPTGGGTGELFF TRBD1 TRBJ2-2 NA TRBV27
TGTGCCAGCAGCGTTGCGGGGGGCACCACAGATACGCAGTATTTT CASSVAGGTTDTQYF TRBD2 TRBJ2-3 many TRBV9
TGTGCCACCAGCATGACGCGGGGGGCCGTCTACAATGAGCAGTTCTTC CATSMTRGAVYNEQFF TRBD2 TRBJ2-1 few TRBV15
TGTGCCAGCAGTTTGGCAGCGGCAACAGATACGCAGTATTTT CASSLAAATDTQYF NA TRBJ2-3 NA TRBV27
TGTGCCAGCAGTCTAGCGGGGGGGGTGGAAGATACGCAGTATTTT CASSLAGGVEDTQYF TRBD2 TRBJ2-3 NA TRBV12-3/TRBV12-4
TGTGCCAGCAGTCGGGCCGGAGCTAATAACTATGGCTACACCTTC CASSRAGANNYGYTF NA TRBJ1-2 NA TRBV6-5
TGCGCCAGCAGCTTTCTCTCCGGGACCCTAAATCCGTCCTACGAGCAGTACTTC CASSFLSGTLNPSYEQYF NA TRBJ2-7 few TRBV5-1
TGTGCCAGCAGCCAAGGGACTATTCAGCAGTACTTC CASSQGTIQQYF NA TRBJ2-5 NA TRBV4-2